The sequence of this T cell receptor beta chain was determined in a study of T-cell memory formation after mild COVID-19. The overall study: The TCR clusters were mostly specific to one donor.

This clonotype turned up a few times. Its antigen is not identified. One entry per CDR3 protein, called by TCRdb with MiXCR from the 5' RACE reads. The data contain fewer than 350,000 distinct CDR3 sequences, 7% to 10% of them singletons. The study's findings and limits: A balance of CD4 and CD8 characterized clones contracting day 15 to 85, whereas later expanders leaned CD4+. There was no confirmation that second-wave clones peaking on day 37 were SARS-CoV-2 specific. Contracting CD4+ clones lay largely in CM and EM, with CD8+ ones residing in EMRA.

Source material: PBMCs or a T cell subset sorted from them (not recorded which). The clonotype comes from a man aged 18 to 30 who had mild COVID-19 (a few samples of this study predate the infection). Cell type and time point are not known.

The CDR3 region has the DNA TGTGCCAGCAGTACCCACGCCGCCCTGAATGAGGCTGGGGCCAACGTCCTGACTTTC. It specifies CASSTHAALNEAGANVLTF. The chain couples TRBV27 to TRBJ2-6; D gene ambiguous. The V gene lost 5 bases and the J gene lost 2 bases, with 22 bases spanning the gap. This CDR3 has 19 residues. CDR1 and CDR2 (germline): MNHEY, SMNVEV (reference sequence). The entire variable domain, with the rest obtained from reference TRBV27 and TRBJ2-6, is as follows: EAQVTQNPRYLITVTGKKLTVTCSQNMNHEYMSWYRQDPGLGLRQIYYSMNVEVTDKGDVPEGYKVSRKEKRNFPLILESPSPNQTSLYFCASSTHAALNEAGANVLTFGAGSRLTVL.